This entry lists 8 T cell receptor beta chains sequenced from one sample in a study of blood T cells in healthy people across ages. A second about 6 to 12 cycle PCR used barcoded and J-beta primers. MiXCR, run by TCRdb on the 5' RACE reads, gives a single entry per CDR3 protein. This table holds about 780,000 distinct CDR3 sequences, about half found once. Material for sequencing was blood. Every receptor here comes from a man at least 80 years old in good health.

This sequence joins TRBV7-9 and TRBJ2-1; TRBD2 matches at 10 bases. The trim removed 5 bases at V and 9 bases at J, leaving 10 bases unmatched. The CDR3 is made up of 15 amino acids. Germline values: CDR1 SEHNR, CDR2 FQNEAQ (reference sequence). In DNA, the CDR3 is TGTGCCAGCAGCGCCCAACCGGGACTAGCGTTTGAGCAGTTCTTC. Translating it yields CASSAQPGLAFEQFF.

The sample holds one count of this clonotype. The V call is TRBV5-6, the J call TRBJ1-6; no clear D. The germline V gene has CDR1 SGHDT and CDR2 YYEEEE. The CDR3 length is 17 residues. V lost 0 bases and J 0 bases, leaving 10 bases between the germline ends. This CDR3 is CASSLASESSYNSPLHF. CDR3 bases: TGTGCCAGCAGCTTGGCTAGTGAAAGCTCCTATAATTCACCCCTCCACTTT. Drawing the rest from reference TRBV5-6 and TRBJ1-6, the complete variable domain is DAGVTQSPTHLIKTRGQQVTLRCSPKSGHDTVSWYQQALGQGPQFIFQYYEEEERQRGNFPDRFSGHQFPNYSSELNVNALLLGDSALYLCASSLASESSYNSPLHFGNGTRLTVT.

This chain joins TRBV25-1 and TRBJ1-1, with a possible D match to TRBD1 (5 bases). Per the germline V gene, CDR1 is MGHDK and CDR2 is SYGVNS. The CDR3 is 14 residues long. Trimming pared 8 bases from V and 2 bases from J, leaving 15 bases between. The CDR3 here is CASGPPRANTEAFF. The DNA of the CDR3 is TGTGCCAGCGGTCCTCCCAGGGCCAACACTGAAGCTTTCTTT.

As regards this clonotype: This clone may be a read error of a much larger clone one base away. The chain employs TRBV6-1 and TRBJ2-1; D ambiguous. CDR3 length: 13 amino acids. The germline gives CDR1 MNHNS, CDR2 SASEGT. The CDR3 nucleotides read TGTGCCAGCAGGCCGATCAGCTTGGGTGAGCGGTTCTTC. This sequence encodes CASRPISLGERFF.

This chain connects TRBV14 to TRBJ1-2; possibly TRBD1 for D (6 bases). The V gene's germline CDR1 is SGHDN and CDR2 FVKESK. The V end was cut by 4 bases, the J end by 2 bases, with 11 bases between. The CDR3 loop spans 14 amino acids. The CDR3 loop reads CASSLPGENYGYTF. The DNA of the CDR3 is TGTGCCAGCAGCCTACCAGGGGAAAACTATGGCTACACCTTC.

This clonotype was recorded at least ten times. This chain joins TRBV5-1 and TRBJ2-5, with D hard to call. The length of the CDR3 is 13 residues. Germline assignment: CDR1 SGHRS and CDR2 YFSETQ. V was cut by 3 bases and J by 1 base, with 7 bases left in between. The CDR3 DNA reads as TGCGCCAGCAGCTCCCGAGGCCAAGAGACCCAGTACTTC. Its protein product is CASSSRGQETQYF.

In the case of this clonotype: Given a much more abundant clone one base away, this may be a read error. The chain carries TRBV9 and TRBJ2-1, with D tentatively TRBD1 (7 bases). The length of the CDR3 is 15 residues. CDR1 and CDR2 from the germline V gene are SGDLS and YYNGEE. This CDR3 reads CASSAVGGQYTEQFF. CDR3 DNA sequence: TGTGCCAGCAGCGCCGTCGGGGGACAGTACACTGAGCAGTTCTTC.

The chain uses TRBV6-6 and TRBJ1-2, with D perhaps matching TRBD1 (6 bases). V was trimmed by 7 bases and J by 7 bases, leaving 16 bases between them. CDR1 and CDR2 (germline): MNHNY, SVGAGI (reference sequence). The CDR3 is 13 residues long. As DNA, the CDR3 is TGTGCCAGCAAGGCAGGGGATTCTTTTGGCTACACCTTC. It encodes CASKAGDSFGYTF.